This note documents a single TCR beta chain sequence. TCRbeta library preparation incorporated unique molecular identifiers. MiXCR, applied by TCRdb to the PCR reads, yields one record per CDR3 protein. The sample lists 250,000 to 350,000 distinct CDR3 sequences; over 8% were seen once. The sample originates from a study of T-cell reconstitution after alpha-beta-depleted transplantation in children. With 1 base clipped from V and 1 base from J, the junction kept 7 bases outside the gene matches. The CDR3 is made up of 16 amino acids. Looked up from germline, CDR1 is MNHNS and CDR2 is SASEGT. This chain links TRBV6-1 with TRBJ2-7, with 7 bases fitting TRBD1. The receptor was isolated from a human donor who donated a stem cell graft to a child with SCID. Sequencing was performed on PBMCs from the stem cell graft donor, taken from the stem cell graft. The CDR3 here is CASSEVAGTASYEQYF. In DNA form, the CDR3 reads TGTGCCAGCAGTGAAGTGGCCGGGACAGCATCCTACGAGCAGTACTTC.